This T cell receptor beta chain derives from a study of cytomegalovirus exposure and HLA in healthy donors. Study-wide background: Around 78 million unique TCRs, all from HLA-typed donors, were included in an early release of the data.

The PCR contained 60 Vbeta and 13 Jbeta primers. The protocol was immunoSEQ multiplex PCR, while the TCRdb copy is restricted to in-frame clones and leaves out a portion. The sample lists hundreds of thousands of clones, about three quarters occurring once. Concerning this clone: Its antigen is not identified.

CDR3 length: 16 residues. Germline-derived CDR1 and CDR2 are LNHDA and SQIVND (reference sequence). The V and J ends lost 4 bases and 4 bases, in that order; junction bases with no gene match: 8. Overall study findings and caveats: It is likely that the observed cluster of highly shared sequence variants was a sequencing artifact.

This TCR derives from a boy aged 5-17 years in good health and CMV-seronegative. The sample comprised PBMCs. The chain uses TRBV19 and TRBJ1-5, with TRBD1 matching over 9 bases. The CDR3 DNA reads as TGTGCCAGTAGTACTACCGGGACAGGGCTTAATCAGCCCCAGCATTTT. Encoded protein: CASSTTGTGLNQPQHF. Drawing the rest from reference TRBV19 and TRBJ1-5, the complete variable domain is DGGITQSPKYLFRKEGQNVTLSCEQNLNHDAMYWYRQDPGQGLRLIYYSQIVNDFQKGDIAEGYSVSREKKESFPLTVTSAQKNPTAFYLCASSTTGTGLNQPQHFGDGTRLSIL.